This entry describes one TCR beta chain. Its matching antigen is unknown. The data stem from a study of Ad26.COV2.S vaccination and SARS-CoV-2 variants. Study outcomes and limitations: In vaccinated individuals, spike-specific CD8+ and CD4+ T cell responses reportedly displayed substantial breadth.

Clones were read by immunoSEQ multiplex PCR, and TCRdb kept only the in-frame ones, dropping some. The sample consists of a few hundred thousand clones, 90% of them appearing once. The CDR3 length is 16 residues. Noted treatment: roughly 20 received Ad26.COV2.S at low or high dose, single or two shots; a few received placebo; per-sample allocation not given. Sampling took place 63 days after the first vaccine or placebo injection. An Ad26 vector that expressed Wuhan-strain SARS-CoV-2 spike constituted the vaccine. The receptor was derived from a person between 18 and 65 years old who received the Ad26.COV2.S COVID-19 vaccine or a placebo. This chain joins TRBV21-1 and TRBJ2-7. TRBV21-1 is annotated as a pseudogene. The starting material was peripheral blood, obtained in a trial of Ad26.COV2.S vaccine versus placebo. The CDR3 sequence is CASSKFLTRDEYEQYV. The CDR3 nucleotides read TGTGCCAGCAGCAAATTCCTGACACGGGACGAATACGAGCAGTACGTC.